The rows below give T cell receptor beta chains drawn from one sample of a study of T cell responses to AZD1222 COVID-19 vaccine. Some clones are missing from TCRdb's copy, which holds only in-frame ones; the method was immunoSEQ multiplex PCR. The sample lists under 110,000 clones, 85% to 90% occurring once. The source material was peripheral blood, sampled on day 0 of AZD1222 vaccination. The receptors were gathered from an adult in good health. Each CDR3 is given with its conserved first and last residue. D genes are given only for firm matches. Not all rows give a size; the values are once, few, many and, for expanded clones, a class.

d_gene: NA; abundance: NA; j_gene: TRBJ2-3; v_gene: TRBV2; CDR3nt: TGTGCCAGCAGTCGGACAGCGCGCACAGATACGCAGTATTTT; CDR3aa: CASSRTARTDTQYF
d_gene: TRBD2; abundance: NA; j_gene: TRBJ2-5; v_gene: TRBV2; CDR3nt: TGTGCCAGCACTGAGATGGGACTAGCACAGACCCAGTACTTC; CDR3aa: CASTEMGLAQTQYF
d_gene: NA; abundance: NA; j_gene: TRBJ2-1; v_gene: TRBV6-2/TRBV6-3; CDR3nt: TGTGCCAGCAGTTTAGTACTAGACAATGAGCAGTTCTTC; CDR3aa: CASSLVLDNEQFF
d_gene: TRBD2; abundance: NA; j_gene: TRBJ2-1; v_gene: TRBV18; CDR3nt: TGTGCCAGCTCACCACCGGGGGGGAGCGCCTACAATGAGCAGTTCTTC; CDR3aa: CASSPPGGSAYNEQFF
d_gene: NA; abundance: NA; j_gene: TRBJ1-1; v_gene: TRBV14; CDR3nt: TGTGCCAGCAGCCATACCAGGGCCACTGAAGCTTTCTTT; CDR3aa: CASSHTRATEAFF
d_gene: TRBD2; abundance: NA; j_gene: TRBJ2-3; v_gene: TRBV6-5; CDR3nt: TGTGCCAGCAGTTACAATGCGGGAGGCGGGTATACGCAGTATTTT; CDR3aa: CASSYNAGGGYTQYF
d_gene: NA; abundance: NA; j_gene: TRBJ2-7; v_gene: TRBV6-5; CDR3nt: TGTGCCAGCAGTCCCCGACAGGACGGAAGCCACGAGCAGTACTTC; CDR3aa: CASSPRQDGSHEQYF
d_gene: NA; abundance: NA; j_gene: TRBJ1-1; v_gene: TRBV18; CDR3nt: TGTGCCAGCTCCTCCGGGTCCGAGGGAGAAGCTTTCTTT; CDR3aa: CASSSGSEGEAFF
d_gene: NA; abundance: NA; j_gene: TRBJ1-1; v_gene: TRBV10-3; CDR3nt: TGTGCCATCAGCCCGCTAGGGGAGAACACTGAAGCTTTCTTT; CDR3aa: CAISPLGENTEAFF
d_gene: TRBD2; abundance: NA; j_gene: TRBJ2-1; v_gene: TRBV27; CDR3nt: TGTGCCAGCAGTCCCCTTGCTAGCGGGCTTTACAATGAGCAGTTCTTC; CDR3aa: CASSPLASGLYNEQFF
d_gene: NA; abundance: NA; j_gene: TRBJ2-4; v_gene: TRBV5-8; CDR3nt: TGTGCCAGCAGCTGGCAGGGGACGGGGAACATTCAGTACTTC; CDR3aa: CASSWQGTGNIQYF
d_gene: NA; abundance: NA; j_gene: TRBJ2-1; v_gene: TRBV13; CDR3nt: TGTGCCAGCAGCTCCCACCAGATCCCCTACAATGAGCAGTTCTTC; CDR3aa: CASSSHQIPYNEQFF
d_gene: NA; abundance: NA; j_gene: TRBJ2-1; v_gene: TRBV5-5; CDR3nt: TGTGCCAGCAGCTTGTTCTTGAACTCCTACAATGAGCAGTTCTTC; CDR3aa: CASSLFLNSYNEQFF
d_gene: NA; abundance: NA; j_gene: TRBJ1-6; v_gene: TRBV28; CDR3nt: TGTGCCAGCAGTTGGCGCGATTCACCCCTCCACTTT; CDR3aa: CASSWRDSPLHF
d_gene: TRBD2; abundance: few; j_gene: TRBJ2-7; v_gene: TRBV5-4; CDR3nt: TGTGCCAGCAGCCATGGGGGAGGGTACCGCTACGAGCAGTACTTC; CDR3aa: CASSHGGGYRYEQYF
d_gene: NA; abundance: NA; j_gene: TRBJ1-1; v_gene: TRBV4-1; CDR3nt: TGCGCCAGCAGCCAAGCCCGTGAGGGACCTGAAGCTTTCTTT; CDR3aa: CASSQAREGPEAFF
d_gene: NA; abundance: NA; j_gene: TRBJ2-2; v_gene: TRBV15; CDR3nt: TGTGCCACCAGCACGGGCAGCAACACCGGGGAGCTGTTTTTT; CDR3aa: CATSTGSNTGELFF
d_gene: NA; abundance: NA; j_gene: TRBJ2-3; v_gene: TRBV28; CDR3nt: TGTGCCAGCAGTTTCCCTGGCACAGATACGCAGTATTTT; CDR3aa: CASSFPGTDTQYF
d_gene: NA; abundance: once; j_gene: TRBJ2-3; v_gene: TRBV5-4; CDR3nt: TGTGCCAGCAGCTACGACAGCCACAGCACAGATACGCAGTATTTT; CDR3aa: CASSYDSHSTDTQYF
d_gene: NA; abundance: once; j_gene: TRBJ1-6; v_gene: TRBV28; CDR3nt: TGTGCCAGCAGTACAGGGAATTCACCCCTCCACTTT; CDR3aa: CASSTGNSPLHF
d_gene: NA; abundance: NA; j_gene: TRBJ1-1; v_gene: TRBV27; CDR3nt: TGTGCCAGCCGGGGGGTGCGGAACACTGAAGCTTTCTTT; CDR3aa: CASRGVRNTEAFF
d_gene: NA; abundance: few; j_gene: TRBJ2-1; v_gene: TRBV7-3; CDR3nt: TGTGCCAGCAGCTTAAGGTCTGCCTCCTACAATGAGCAGTTCTTC; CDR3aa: CASSLRSASYNEQFF
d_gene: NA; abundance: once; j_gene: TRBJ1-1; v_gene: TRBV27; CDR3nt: TGTGCCAGCTCATTCACGGCGGGGGCTGAAGCTTTCTTT; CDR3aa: CASSFTAGAEAFF
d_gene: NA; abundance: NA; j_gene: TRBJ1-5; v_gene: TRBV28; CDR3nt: TGTGCCAGCAGTTTCCCAGGCAGGAGGGCTAGCAATCAGCCCCAGCATTTT; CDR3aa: CASSFPGRRASNQPQHF
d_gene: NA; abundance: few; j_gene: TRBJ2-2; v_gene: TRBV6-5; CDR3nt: TGTGCCAGCAGAGGGGAGGGGGAACCCGGGGAGCTGTTTTTT; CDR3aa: CASRGEGEPGELFF
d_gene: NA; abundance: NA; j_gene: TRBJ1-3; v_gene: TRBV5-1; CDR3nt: TGCGCCAGCAGCTTGGACGGGGGAGGAAACACCATATATTTT; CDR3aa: CASSLDGGGNTIYF
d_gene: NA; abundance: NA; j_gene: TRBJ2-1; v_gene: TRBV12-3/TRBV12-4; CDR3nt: TGTGCCAGCACTAGTACCTCCTACAATGAGCAGTTCTTC; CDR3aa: CASTSTSYNEQFF
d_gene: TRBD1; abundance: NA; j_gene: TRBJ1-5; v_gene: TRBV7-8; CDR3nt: TGTGCCAGCAGCTCCGTACAGGGGCGAGGTCAGCCCCAGCATTTT; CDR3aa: CASSSVQGRGQPQHF
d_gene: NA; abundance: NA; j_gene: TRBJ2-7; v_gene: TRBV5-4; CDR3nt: TGTGCCAGCAGCTTGAAGGGGGTCGACGAGCAGTACTTC; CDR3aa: CASSLKGVDEQYF
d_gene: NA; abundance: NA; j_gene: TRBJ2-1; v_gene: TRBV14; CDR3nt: TGTGCCAGCAGGGAGAAGGGGTACTACAATGAGCAGTTCTTC; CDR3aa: CASREKGYYNEQFF
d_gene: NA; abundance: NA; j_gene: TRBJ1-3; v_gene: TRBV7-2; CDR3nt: TGTGCCAGCAGCTTAGGCCCGAACTCTGGAAACACCATATATTTT; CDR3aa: CASSLGPNSGNTIYF
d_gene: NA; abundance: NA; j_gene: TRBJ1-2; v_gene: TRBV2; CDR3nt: TGTGCCAGCAGTGACCCCGCGGATACCTCATATGGCTACACCTTC; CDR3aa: CASSDPADTSYGYTF
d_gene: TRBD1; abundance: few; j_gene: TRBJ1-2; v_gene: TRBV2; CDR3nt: TGTGCCAGCAGTTACGACAGGGGGGCGAACACCTTC; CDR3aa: CASSYDRGANTF
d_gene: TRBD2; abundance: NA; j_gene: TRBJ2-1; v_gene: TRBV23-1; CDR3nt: TGCGCCAGCAGGCAACAGTTACCGGGACTAGCCCCTAGGGCAAGCGAGCAGTTCTTC; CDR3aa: CASRQQLPGLAPRASEQFF
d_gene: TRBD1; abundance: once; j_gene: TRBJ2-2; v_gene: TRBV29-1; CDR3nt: TGCAGCGTCGGACAGGTCCTTAACACCGGGGAGCTGTTTTTT; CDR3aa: CSVGQVLNTGELFF
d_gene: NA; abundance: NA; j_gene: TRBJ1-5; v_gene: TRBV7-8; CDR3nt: TGTGCCAGCAGCTTAGGGACAACTTATAGCAATCAGCCCCAGCATTTT; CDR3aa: CASSLGTTYSNQPQHF
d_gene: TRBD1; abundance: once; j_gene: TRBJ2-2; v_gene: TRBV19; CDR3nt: TGTGCCAGTAGTAGAGGGCTTGGGACAGCAAACACCGGGGAGCTGTTTTTT; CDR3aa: CASSRGLGTANTGELFF
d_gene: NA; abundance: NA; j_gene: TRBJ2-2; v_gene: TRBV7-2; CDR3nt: TGTGCCAGCAGAATCACCCGCGGGGAGCTGTTTTTT; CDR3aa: CASRITRGELFF
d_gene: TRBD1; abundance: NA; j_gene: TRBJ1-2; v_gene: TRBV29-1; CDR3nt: TGCAGCGTCGAAACTTACAGGGGTATCTATGGCTACACCTTC; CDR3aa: CSVETYRGIYGYTF
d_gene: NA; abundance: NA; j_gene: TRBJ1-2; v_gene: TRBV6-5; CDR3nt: TGTGCCAGCAGTTACTCGGGACGCCTCGTCACCTTC; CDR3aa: CASSYSGRLVTF
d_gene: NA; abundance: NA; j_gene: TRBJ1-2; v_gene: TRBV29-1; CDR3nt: TGCAGCGTAAACAGAGGAGGGGACGGATCCCTCGGTGGCTACACCTTC; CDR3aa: CSVNRGGDGSLGGYTF
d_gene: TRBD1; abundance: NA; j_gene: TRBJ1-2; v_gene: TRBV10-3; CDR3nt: TGTGCCATCAGTGAGAAAAGGGACAGCGGCGTTTATGGCTACACCTTC; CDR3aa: CAISEKRDSGVYGYTF
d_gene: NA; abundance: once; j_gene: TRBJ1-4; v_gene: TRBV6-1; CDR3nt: TGTGCCAGCAGTGAAGGCGGGGGGTTGGGTAATGAAAAACTGTTTTTT; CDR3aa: CASSEGGGLGNEKLFF